This TCR beta chain was identified during a study of T-cell memory formation after mild COVID-19. In this sample, this clonotype turned up a few times. V lost 6 bases and J lost 9; bases outside the gene matches: 11. CDR3 size: 16 residues. TCRdb processed the 5' RACE reads anew with MiXCR; each CDR3 protein has one entry. The top ten clones hold roughly 4% of a sample with under 250,000 distinct CDR3 sequences, over 7.5% of them seen once. The sequence derives from a man younger than 30 who had mild COVID-19 (a few samples of this study predate the infection). Cell type and time point are not known. The sample taken for sequencing was PBMCs or a T cell subset sorted from them (not recorded which). The chain employs TRBV12-3 or TRBV12-4 and TRBJ2-1; 13 nucleotides align to TRBD2. Written as DNA, the CDR3 is TGTGCCAGCAGCCCTCCTGGACTAGCGGGGGACGGTGAGCAGTTCTTC. Amino acid sequence: CASSPPGLAGDGEQFF.